Each of the 22 T cell receptor beta chains below was sequenced from the same sample in a study of patients and donors after allogeneic stem cell transplantation. TCRdb used MiXCR to reprocess the RT-PCR reads, holding one entry per CDR3 protein. The sample has about 160,000 distinct CDR3 sequences; 37% are singletons. Input material: blood, either unsorted or a sorted T cell fraction (not recorded which). All receptors derive from a human donor who was either an allogeneic HSCT recipient or a stem cell or donor lymphocyte infusion donor (not recorded which). It is not recorded whose cells these are; they may come from a transplant donor.

This clonotype has more than one count but fewer than ten. The gene calls are TRBV5-6 and TRBJ2-3; no firm D call. CDR1 is SGHDT and CDR2 is YYEEEE in the germline V gene. The CDR3 spans 14 residues. Trimming cost V 4 bases and J 0 bases, with 9 bases left between them. CDR3 protein: CASSRPESTDTQYF. CDR3 DNA: TGTGCCAGCAGCCGTCCAGAGAGCACAGATACGCAGTATTTT.

This clonotype turned up a few times. This chain joins TRBV6-6 and TRBJ1-6; D unresolved. CDR1 MNHNY and CDR2 SVGAGI come from the germline V gene (reference sequence). Trimming took off 7 bases at V and 6 bases at J, with 13 bases between the two ends. This CDR3 is built from 14 residues. In DNA form, the CDR3 reads TGTGCCAGCACGCCAGGTGAAGGTAATTCACCCCTCCACTTT. Its translation is CASTPGEGNSPLHF.

The V call is TRBV10-3, the J call TRBJ2-3; 7 bases map to TRBD2. The CDR3 runs to 16 residues. V lost 4 bases, J lost 4 bases, and 11 bases stayed unmatched. Germline loops: CDR1 ENHRY, CDR2 SYGVKD. The CDR3 region is CAISGKGRALADTQYF. CDR3 nucleotides: TGTGCCATCAGTGGGAAGGGGAGGGCTCTTGCAGATACGCAGTATTTT.

In its sample, this clonotype was seen a few times. The chain recombines TRBV5-1 with TRBJ1-5; D is ambiguous. V was clipped by 0 bases and J by 3 bases, with 10 bases between them. CDR1 is SGHRS and CDR2 is YFSETQ in the germline V gene. The CDR3 sequence is 15 residues long. This CDR3 reads CASSLAKEYNQPQHF. The CDR3 DNA reads as TGCGCCAGCAGCTTGGCTAAGGAATACAATCAGCCCCAGCATTTT.

This chain uses TRBV9 with TRBJ2-1, with a possible D match to TRBD2 (7 bases). This CDR3 has 16 residues. V dropped 3 bases and J dropped 5 bases, with 18 bases sitting between them. Germline values: CDR1 SGDLS, CDR2 YYNGEE. The CDR3 loop is CASSALLGGANNEQFF. The CDR3 DNA is TGTGCCAGCAGCGCCCTCCTAGGGGGGGCCAACAATGAGCAGTTCTTC.

The genes are TRBV24-1 and TRBJ2-5, with D possibly matching TRBD1 (5 bases). The CDR3 runs 15 residues. Trimming pared 7 bases from V and 4 bases from J, leaving 18 bases between. The germline CDR1 and CDR2 sequences are KGHDR and SFDVKD. DNA for the CDR3: TGTGCCACCAGCTCCCCTTGGGAAGGGGTAGAGACCCAGTACTTC. It encodes CATSSPWEGVETQYF.

This chain uses TRBV15 with TRBJ2-1, with D uncertain. This CDR3 has 14 amino acids. V gave up 4 bases and J gave up 2 bases, with 9 bases separating them. Per the germline V gene, CDR1 is LNHNV and CDR2 is YYDKDF (reference sequence). DNA of the CDR3: TGTGCCACCAGCAAGAGCCTTACCTACAATGAGCAGTTCTTC. Its translation is CATSKSLTYNEQFF.

The rearrangement joins TRBV12-3 or TRBV12-4 to TRBJ2-5; tentative D call: TRBD1 (7 bases). This CDR3 region has 14 residues. Trimming shortened V by 6 bases and J by 1 base, and 12 bases separated the two germline ends. As DNA, the CDR3 is TGTGCCAGCAGCGACAGGGACTTCCAAGAGACCCAGTACTTC. It yields the protein CASSDRDFQETQYF.

The rearrangement joins TRBV11-1 to TRBJ1-3; 7 positions match TRBD1. The CDR3 spans 12 residues. With V trimmed by 4 bases and J by 10 bases, 4 bases remained unmatched. The V gene's germline CDR1 is SGHAT and CDR2 FQDESV (reference sequence). The CDR3 DNA is TGTGCCAGCAGCTCTCGGACAGGAACCATATATTTT. It yields the protein CASSSRTGTIYF.

This chain uses TRBV12-3 or TRBV12-4 with TRBJ2-1, with 9 bases aligning to TRBD2. The V and J ends lost 5 bases and 6 bases, in that order; junction bases with no gene match: 8. The CDR3 consists of 15 residues. The CDR3 region has the DNA TGTGCCAGCAGTCCCGGACTAGCGTATCCCAATGAGCAGTTCTTC. This encodes CASSPGLAYPNEQFF.

This clonotype was observed a few times. The chain couples TRBV20-1 to TRBJ1-5; D not resolved. The V and J ends lost 3 bases and 3 bases respectively, with 6 bases between them. There are 12 residues in the CDR3. The V gene's germline CDR1 is DFQATT and CDR2 SNEGSKA (reference sequence). The CDR3 region has the DNA TGCAGTGCTAGCCGGACCAATCAGCCCCAGCATTTT. Residues: CSASRTNQPQHF.

The chain uses TRBV13 and TRBJ2-2; D tentatively fits TRBD1 or TRBD2 (5 bases each). Per germline, CDR1 PRHDT and CDR2 FYEKMQ (reference sequence). Trimming took off 5 bases at V and 0 bases at J, with 10 bases between the two ends. The CDR3 spans 15 residues. CDR3 in amino acids: CASSPRGANTGELFF. CDR3 bases: TGTGCCAGCAGCCCGAGAGGGGCGAACACCGGGGAGCTGTTTTTT. The variable domain in full, with the rest retrieved from reference TRBV13 and TRBJ2-2, is AAGVIQSPRHLIKEKRETATLKCYPIPRHDTVYWYQQGPGQDPQFLISFYEKMQSDKGSIPDRFSAQQFSDYHSELNMSSLELGDSALYFCASSPRGANTGELFFGEGSRLTVL.

This clonotype has more than one count but fewer than ten. The chain's CDR3 is CASSVDVGELFF. CDR3 bases: TGTGCCAGCAGTGTGGACGTGGGGGAGCTGTTTTTT. The rearrangement links TRBV28 to TRBJ2-2; no definite D call. The V gene's germline CDR1 is MDHEN and CDR2 SYDVKM. Trimming shortened V by 5 bases and J by 8 bases, and 9 bases separated the two germline ends. CDR3 size: 12 residues. Supplemented by reference TRBV28 and TRBJ2-2, the full variable domain reads DVKVTQSSRYLVKRTGEKVFLECVQDMDHENMFWYRQDPGLGLRLIYFSYDVKMKEKGDIPEGYSVSREKKERFSLILESASTNQTSMYLCASSVDVGELFFGEGSRLTVL.

J is TRBJ1-1 and V is TRBV6-5, with TRBD1 identical over 10 bases. CDR3 size: 15 residues. V was clipped by 4 bases and J by 1 base; unmatched bases: 3. Per the germline V gene, CDR1 is MNHEY and CDR2 is SVGAGI. This chain's CDR3 is CASSSDRGRNTEAFF. In DNA form, the CDR3 reads TGTGCCAGCAGTTCTGACAGGGGGCGGAACACTGAAGCTTTCTTT.

J is TRBJ1-1 and V is TRBV7-3; D ambiguous. Deletions cut 2 bases from V and 0 bases from J, with 7 bases between. The germline gives CDR1 SGHTA, CDR2 FQGTGA. The CDR3 extends over 14 amino acids. The CDR3 DNA follows: TGTGCCAGCAGCTTATCAGGAATGAACACTGAAGCTTTCTTT. Translating gives CASSLSGMNTEAFF.

This sequence joins TRBV29-1 and TRBJ2-1, with a possible D match to TRBD2 (6 bases). Germline values: CDR1 SQVTM, CDR2 ANQGSEA. V shed 8 bases and J shed 9 bases, with 17 bases lying between them. The CDR3 is 12 residues long. The CDR3 loop is CSPQAGTGEQFF. As DNA, the CDR3 is TGCAGCCCTCAGGCGGGGACGGGTGAGCAGTTCTTC.

This rearrangement joins TRBV12-3 or TRBV12-4 to TRBJ1-2; possibly TRBD1 for D (5 bases). The CDR3 is made up of 15 amino acids. V shed 5 bases and J shed 4 bases, with 17 bases lying between them. CDR3 residues: CASSSQRDGLYGYTF. CDR3 bases: TGTGCCAGCAGTAGCCAACGGGACGGTCTCTATGGCTACACCTTC.

The chain links TRBV9 to TRBJ1-5; D not resolved. The CDR3 spans 11 residues. Trimming pared 4 bases from V and 5 bases from J, leaving 4 bases between. CDR1 is SGDLS, CDR2 YYNGEE, per germline. The CDR3 region is CASSPHQPQHF. The CDR3 nucleotides read TGTGCCAGCAGCCCCCATCAGCCCCAGCATTTT.

The table lists this clonotype with a few counts. This rearrangement joins TRBV28 to TRBJ2-7; no reliable D call. The V end lost 5 bases, the J end lost 7 bases, and 12 bases lay between the germline ends. Germline values: CDR1 MDHEN, CDR2 SYDVKM. The CDR3 runs 12 residues. The CDR3 nucleotides read TGTGCCAGCAGTCACTCGGTGGGGGAGCAGTACGTC. It codes for CASSHSVGEQYV.

This clonotype showed up just a few times. V and J are TRBV18 and TRBJ1-2; 10 bases agree with TRBD1. In germline, CDR1 is KGHSH, CDR2 LQKENI. CDR3 length: 18 amino acids. With V trimmed by 4 bases and J by 4 bases, 15 bases remained unmatched. For the CDR3, the DNA is TGTGCCAGCTCACTCGTACTTCCCGGGACAGGGGTGGTCTATGGCTACACCTTC. Translated: CASSLVLPGTGVVYGYTF.

The gene calls are TRBV24-1 and TRBJ2-5; 16 nucleotides match TRBD2. The CDR3 spans 17 residues. The V gene's germline CDR1 is KGHDR and CDR2 SFDVKD. V lost 9 bases, J lost 1 base, and 7 bases stayed unmatched. Written as DNA, the CDR3 is TGTGCCACCGAAGGGACTAGCGGGGGGGGACTCCAAGAGACCCAGTACTTC. Translating gives CATEGTSGGGLQETQYF.

The V and J genes are TRBV20-1 and TRBJ2-1, with 9 bases identical to TRBD2. Germline CDR1 and CDR2: DFQATT and SNEGSKA (reference sequence). J gave up 9 bases and V 7 bases, and 10 bases lay outside the gene matches. The CDR3 totals 13 residues. This CDR3 is CSGRRGGAPEQFF. The CDR3 DNA reads TGCAGTGGTCGTCGCGGGGGGGCCCCTGAGCAGTTCTTC.